The present TCR beta chain was sequenced within a study of OX40 agonist ivuxolimab in advanced cancers. Study summary: A history of anti-PD-1, anti-PD-L1 or anti-CTLA-4 therapy was acceptable, and approximately 39% had some. The study's findings and limits: More expanded clones were seen, on average, in CD8+ T cells than in CD4+.

CDR3 length equals 15 residues. Trimming removed 2 bases from V and 3 bases from J; junction bases left unmatched: 4. From germline, CDR1 is KGHSH and CDR2 LQKENI. Remarks on this clone: Its matching antigen is unknown.

Baseline was the first blood sampling point, followed by cycle 4 day 1 and cycle 7 day 1. Here immunoSEQ multiplex PCR was the method, and the copy in TCRdb shows in-frame clones only, minus some. The data show 65,000 to 90,000 clones, with approximately 90% seen just once and roughly 0.55% held by the top ten. The TCR originated in an adult with an advanced solid tumor such as melanoma, head and neck, liver or kidney cancer. Sequences were derived from CD4+ or CD8+ T cells sorted from blood, sampled in a trial of the OX40 agonist ivuxolimab. The gene calls are TRBV18 and TRBJ2-7; 10 bases fit TRBD2. CDR3 residues: CASSPVTSGNYEQYF. Written as DNA, the CDR3 is TGTGCCAGCTCACCAGTAACTAGCGGGAACTACGAGCAGTACTTC.